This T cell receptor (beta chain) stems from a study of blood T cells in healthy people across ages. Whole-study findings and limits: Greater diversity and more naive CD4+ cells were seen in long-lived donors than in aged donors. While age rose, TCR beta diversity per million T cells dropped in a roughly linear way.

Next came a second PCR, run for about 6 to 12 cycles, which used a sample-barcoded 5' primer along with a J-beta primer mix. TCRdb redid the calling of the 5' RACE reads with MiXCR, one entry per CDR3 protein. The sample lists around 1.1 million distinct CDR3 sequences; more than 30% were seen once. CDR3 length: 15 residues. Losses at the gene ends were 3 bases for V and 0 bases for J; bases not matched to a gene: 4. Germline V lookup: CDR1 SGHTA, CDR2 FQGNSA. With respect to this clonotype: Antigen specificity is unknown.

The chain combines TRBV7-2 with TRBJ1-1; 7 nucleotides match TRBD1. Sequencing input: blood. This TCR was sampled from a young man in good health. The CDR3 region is CASSFTGQLNTEAFF. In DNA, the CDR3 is TGTGCCAGCAGCTTTACGGGACAGCTGAACACTGAAGCTTTCTTT.